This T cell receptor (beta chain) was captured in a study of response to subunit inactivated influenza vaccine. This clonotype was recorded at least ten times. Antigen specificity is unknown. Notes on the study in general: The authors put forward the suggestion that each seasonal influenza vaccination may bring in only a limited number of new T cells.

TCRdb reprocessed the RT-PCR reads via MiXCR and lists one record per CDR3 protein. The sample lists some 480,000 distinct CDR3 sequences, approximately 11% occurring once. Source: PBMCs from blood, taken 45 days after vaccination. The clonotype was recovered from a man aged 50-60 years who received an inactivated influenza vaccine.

CDR3 DNA: TGTGCCAGCAGCACAGACATACGCACAGATACGCAGTATTTT. It codes for CASSTDIRTDTQYF. This chain uses TRBV12-3 or TRBV12-4 with TRBJ2-3; no clear D gene. The CDR3 covers 14 residues. Deletions cut 6 bases from V and 1 base from J, with 11 bases between.